A selection of T cell receptor beta chains follows, all from one sample in a study of T cells in Graves' hyperthyroidism and ophthalmopathy. MiXCR was run by TCRdb on the multiplex PCR reads, yielding one entry per CDR3 protein. Among around 300,000 distinct CDR3 sequences listed, roughly 15% were seen once. Material for sequencing was blood. The receptor set was obtained from a woman aged 40 to 50 with Graves' hyperthyroidism. CDR3s include the opening cysteine and the closing phenylalanine or tryptophan. A D gene is named only where the DNA matches it firmly. Expanded clones get a size class; other rows say once, few or many, or leave the size out.

CDR3nt	CDR3aa	j_gene	v_gene	d_gene	abundance
TGTGCCAGCAGCCAACTACTACGCTACGAGCAGTACTTC	CASSQLLRYEQYF	TRBJ2-7	TRBV3-1	NA	NA
TGCAGCGCCCTAGCGGGAGGTGGTGAGCAGTTCTTC	CSALAGGGEQFF	TRBJ2-1	TRBV29-1	TRBD2	NA
TGTGCCAGCTCACCACCGGTCGTAGATACGCAGTATTTT	CASSPPVVDTQYF	TRBJ2-3	TRBV18	NA	many
TGTGCCAGCAGTTTATATTCGAACACCGGGGAGCTGTTTTTT	CASSLYSNTGELFF	TRBJ2-2	TRBV28	NA	NA
TGTGCCAGCAGTTTAAGGACTGAAGCTTTCTTT	CASSLRTEAFF	TRBJ1-1	TRBV12-3/TRBV12-4	NA	many
TGTGCCAGCAGGCCGACTAGCGGGAGGGTGCTCACCGGGGAGCTGTTTTTT	CASRPTSGRVLTGELFF	TRBJ2-2	TRBV28	TRBD2	many
TGTGCCAGCAGCGTAGAAGGGACAGTGAACACTGAAGCTTTCTTT	CASSVEGTVNTEAFF	TRBJ1-1	TRBV9	TRBD1	many
TGTGCCACCAGTGACTATCCGGGACAGGGGAGAGGGGGCTACACCTTC	CATSDYPGQGRGGYTF	TRBJ1-2	TRBV24-1	TRBD1	NA
TGTGCCAGCAGCCAAGATGGGTGGCGGGATGAGCAGTTCTTC	CASSQDGWRDEQFF	TRBJ2-1	TRBV3-1	NA	many
TGCGCCAGCAGTGAGTGGGTAGCGGGAAAAGAGACCCAGTACTTC	CASSEWVAGKETQYF	TRBJ2-5	TRBV10-1	TRBD2	NA
TGTGCCAGTAGTATAGTCCCTGGGGGAACTGAAGCTTTCTTT	CASSIVPGGTEAFF	TRBJ1-1	TRBV19	NA	many
TGTGCCAGCAGCTTGGCTCCGGGACAGGGGACTCTGTTCTTC	CASSLAPGQGTLFF	TRBJ2-1	TRBV5-4	TRBD1	NA
TGTGCCAGCAGCATAAATCAAGGAAATGAAAAACTGTTTTTT	CASSINQGNEKLFF	TRBJ1-4	TRBV28	NA	many
TGTGCCAGCAGCTTTACCGGGACAGGGATGTCCTACGAGCAGTACTTC	CASSFTGTGMSYEQYF	TRBJ2-7	TRBV7-9	TRBD1	many
TGTGCCAGCAGCCCGAACCGTGATACCGGGGAGCTGTTTTTT	CASSPNRDTGELFF	TRBJ2-2	TRBV7-2	NA	many
TGCGCCAGCAGCCAAGGGACAGGGGGGGCTAGTGGCTACACCTTC	CASSQGTGGASGYTF	TRBJ1-2	TRBV4-1	TRBD1	NA
TGTGCCACGACCCCCCAGGGGTTGAGCTACGGGCAGTACTTC	CATTPQGLSYGQYF	TRBJ2-7	TRBV30	NA	NA